One sample yielded the 18 T cell receptor beta chains listed below, sequenced in a study of glioma-infiltrating T cells. TCR alpha and beta CDR3 regions were amplified from RNA using iRepertoire nested multiplex PCR. TCRdb reprocessed the multiplex PCR reads with MiXCR, giving one entry per CDR3 protein. The data show about 93,000 distinct CDR3 sequences, roughly 40% seen once. Source material: glioma tissue, nonneoplastic brain tissue, or PBMCs (not recorded which). The receptors here all came from a human donor with low-grade glioma or glioblastoma, undergoing nonglioma brain surgery, or in good health (not recorded which).

CDR3 sequence (DNA): TGTGCCAGCAGTCGGACAGGGACAGTAAACACTGAAGCTTTCTTT. The encoded protein is CASSRTGTVNTEAFF. The chain joins TRBV6-1 to TRBJ1-1; 8 nucleotides line up with TRBD1. Trimming removed 5 bases from V and 2 bases from J; junction bases left unmatched: 7. The CDR3 extends over 15 amino acids. Germline V gives CDR1 MNHNS, CDR2 SASEGT.

This clonotype was counted ten times or more. The chain carries TRBV28 and TRBJ1-5, with D maybe TRBD1 (5 bases). V lost 6 bases and J 6 bases, leaving 12 bases between the germline ends. The CDR3 has 13 amino acids. Germline V CDR1 and CDR2: MDHEN, SYDVKM. The CDR3 region is CASREGAGQPQHF. The CDR3 coding sequence is TGTGCCAGCAGAGAAGGGGCCGGTCAGCCCCAGCATTTT.

This clonotype was seen repeatedly, ten times or more. The CDR3 reads CASTNAGTLTTQYF. The CDR3 DNA is TGTGCCAGCACCAACGCCGGGACCTTAACGACTCAGTACTTC. The gene calls are TRBV6-1 and TRBJ2-7, with D perhaps being TRBD1 or TRBD2 (5 bases each). The CDR3 runs 14 residues. Germline V lookup: CDR1 MNHNS, CDR2 SASEGT. V was cut by 7 bases and J by 10 bases, with 23 bases left in between.

The sample holds many counts of this clonotype. The CDR3 is CASSPGLAADTQYF. CDR3 nucleotides: TGTGCCAGCAGCCCCGGACTAGCGGCAGATACGCAGTATTTT. This chain joins TRBV7-9 and TRBJ2-3; 10 nucleotides align to TRBD2. This CDR3 has 14 residues. Losses at the gene ends were 5 bases for V and 4 bases for J; bases not matched to a gene: 3. From germline, CDR1 is SEHNR and CDR2 FQNEAQ (reference sequence).

Of note for this clonotype: One end of the junction varies from germline; a read error may be responsible. The chain has TRBV7-2 and TRBJ1-1; 9 bases are shared with TRBD1. This CDR3 spans 15 amino acids. From germline, CDR1 is SGHTA and CDR2 FQGNSA. The CDR3 coding sequence is TGTGCCGGCAGCTTAGATGGACAGGGGATCACTGAGGCTTTCTTT. Protein sequence: CAGSLDGQGITEAFF.

Comment on this clonotype: The conserved final phenylalanine or tryptophan is absent from the CDR3, which likely points to a read error. This rearrangement joins TRBV28 to TRBJ2-1; D is perhaps TRBD2 (5 bases). CDR1 is MDHEN, CDR2 SYDVKM, per germline. The CDR3 has 14 residues. The V end was cut by 6 bases, the J end by 3 bases, with 12 bases between. CDR3 sequence (DNA): TGTGCCAGCAGCTTACGGGGTTTCTACAATGAGCAGTTCCTC. It encodes CASSLRGFYNEQFL.

The rearrangement joins TRBV5-6 to TRBJ1-2; D uncertain. The CDR3 length is 11 residues. Deletions cut 0 bases from V and 7 bases from J, with 4 bases between. The germline V gene encodes CDR1 SGHDT and CDR2 YYEEEE. The CDR3 protein is CASSLGGGYTF. CDR3 coding DNA: TGTGCCAGCAGCTTGGGAGGTGGCTACACCTTC. The full variable domain, with the rest looked up from reference TRBV5-6 and TRBJ1-2, is DAGVTQSPTHLIKTRGQQVTLRCSPKSGHDTVSWYQQALGQGPQFIFQYYEEEERQRGNFPDRFSGHQFPNYSSELNVNALLLGDSALYLCASSLGGGYTFGSGTRLTVV.

Worth noting for this clonotype: Given the absence of the conserved phenylalanine or tryptophan at the CDR3 end, a read error is likely. This chain uses TRBV6-6 with TRBJ2-7; D is unresolved. This CDR3 comprises 15 residues. Trimming removed 7 bases from V and 0 bases from J, with 16 bases in between. Per germline, CDR1 MNHNY and CDR2 SVGAGI (reference sequence). The CDR3 region has the DNA TGTGCCAGCAACATGCTGACTCGTATCTCCTACGAGCAGTACCTA. Translation: CASNMLTRISYEQYL.

At least ten counts were recorded for this clonotype. V usage is TRBV28 and J usage is TRBJ2-6, with D tentatively TRBD1 or TRBD2 (5 bases each). Between the trimmed V and J ends, which lost 4 bases and 3 bases, there was a span of 10 bases. The CDR3 consists of 15 residues. Germline assignment: CDR1 MDHEN and CDR2 SYDVKM. The CDR3 loop is CASSSRDRGANVLTF. The CDR3 nucleotides read TGTGCCAGCAGTTCCAGGGACCGTGGGGCCAACGTCCTGACTTTC. Looking up the rest from reference TRBV28 and TRBJ2-6 gives the full variable domain: DVKVTQSSRYLVKRTGEKVFLECVQDMDHENMFWYRQDPGLGLRLIYFSYDVKMKEKGDIPEGYSVSREKKERFSLILESASTNQTSMYLCASSSRDRGANVLTFGAGSRLTVL.

This clonotype was seen ten or more times. This rearrangement joins TRBV20-1 to TRBJ2-1; 8 nucleotides match TRBD2. Unmatched junction bases numbered 18, after V lost 6 bases and J lost 8 bases. The CDR3 has 16 amino acids. The germline V gene encodes CDR1 DFQATT and CDR2 SNEGSKA (reference sequence). The CDR3 loop reads CSARWGSGIGGDEQFF. In nucleotides, the CDR3 is TGCAGTGCCCGGTGGGGTAGCGGGATAGGTGGGGATGAGCAGTTCTTC.

This clonotype has ten or more counts. The J gene is TRBJ2-7, the V gene TRBV27; the D is unclear. V was pared by 6 bases and J by 3 bases, with 21 bases between. This CDR3 contains 16 residues. Germline CDR1 MNHEY, CDR2 SMNVEV (reference sequence). CDR3 in amino acids: CASSLARTAAVYEQYF. The CDR3 DNA sequence: TGTGCCAGCAGCCTCGCTCGGACCGCGGCCGTCTACGAGCAGTACTTC.

Worth noting for this clonotype: A much larger clonotype is one base distant, so this may be a read error. This sequence joins TRBV7-3 and TRBJ2-2; D is possibly TRBD1 or TRBD2 (5 bases each). Germline V gene sequence: CDR1 SGHTA, CDR2 FQGTGA. The CDR3 is made up of 16 amino acids. The CDR3 loop is CASSPNGAANTGEQFF. As DNA, the CDR3 is TGTGCCAGCAGCCCCAACGGGGCCGCGAACACCGGGGAGCAGTTTTTT.

This clonotype was picked up many times. The chain uses TRBV20-1 and TRBJ1-2; 9 bases are a match to TRBD1. The trim removed 1 base at V and 8 bases at J, leaving 5 bases unmatched. CDR1 is DFQATT, CDR2 SNEGSKA, per germline (reference sequence). CDR3 length equals 13 residues. CDR3 loop: CSARGQGDGGYTF. In nucleotides, the CDR3 is TGCAGTGCTAGAGGACAGGGGGATGGAGGCTACACCTTC.

This clonotype was seen only once. It may be a read error: a sequence one base away is much more abundant. J is TRBJ2-5 and V is TRBV5-4, with a tentative D call TRBD1 (7 bases). The germline V gene encodes CDR1 SGHNT and CDR2 YYREEE (reference sequence). The CDR3 contains 16 residues. Trimming shortened V by 3 bases and J by 4 bases, and 19 bases separated the two germline ends. In nucleotides, the CDR3 is TGTGCCAGCAGCTCCCAGAGGCAGGGGGGCGGAGAGACCCAGTACTTC. Translation gives CASSSQRQGGGETQYF.

Many counts were recorded for this clonotype. This chain connects TRBV4-1 to TRBJ1-2; D perhaps matches TRBD1 (5 bases). This CDR3 comprises 14 residues. Germline CDR1 and CDR2: MGHRA and YSYEKL. V lost 3 bases and J 3 bases, leaving 11 bases between the germline ends. The CDR3 sequence is CASSQTVVDYGYTF. The DNA of the CDR3 is TGCGCCAGCAGCCAGACAGTTGTCGACTATGGCTACACCTTC.

This clonotype has a count of ten or more. The gene calls are TRBV4-2 and TRBJ1-4; D unresolved. With 2 bases removed from V and 0 bases from J, the gap between germline ends came to 7 bases. CDR1 is LGHNA and CDR2 is YNFKEQ in the germline V gene. There are 15 residues in the CDR3. The CDR3 nucleotides are TGTGCCAGCAGCCAACTTCTGGCAACTAATGAAAAACTGTTTTTT. This translates into CASSQLLATNEKLFF.

This clonotype was counted at least ten times. The chain uses TRBV7-2 and TRBJ2-7; possibly TRBD1 for D (6 bases). The CDR3 has 11 amino acids. Trimming shortened V by 5 bases and J by 9 bases, and 11 bases separated the two germline ends. Germline-derived CDR1 and CDR2 are SGHTA and FQGNSA. CDR3 coding DNA: TGTGCCAGCAGCAACGGACAGCGGCAGTACTTC. The encoded protein is CASSNGQRQYF.

This clonotype has ten or more counts. The chain employs TRBV6-1 and TRBJ1-2; TRBD1 matches 8 bases. Trimming cost V 6 bases and J 8 bases; bases outside gene matches: 8. CDR1 and CDR2 (germline): MNHNS, SASEGT. CDR3 length: 13 residues. Here the CDR3 reads CASSPGGGRGYTF. The CDR3 DNA follows: TGTGCCAGCAGCCCAGGGGGCGGTCGGGGCTACACCTTC.